What follows describes a single TCR beta chain. Antigen unknown. The data were produced by immunoSEQ multiplex PCR, yet TCRdb's version contains in-frame clones alone and is incomplete. The sample carries 98,000 or so clones, around 95% recorded once. The data are from a study of cytomegalovirus exposure and HLA in healthy donors. Study-wide findings and caveats: TCR clusters originating in the first cohort tended to co-occur in the 120 validation repertoires, according to a later analysis. The classifier, whose performance was assessed in both the original and validation cohorts, reportedly diagnosed cytomegalovirus status with high specificity and sensitivity. Rare TCR sequences dominated, though some public TCRs recurred in many donors.

Among the 100 to 150 subjects of the validation cohort, separate from the approximately 700-subject first cohort, were the donors. V dropped 4 bases and J dropped 5 bases, with 8 bases sitting between them. Germline V gives CDR1 LGHNT, CDR2 FRNRAP. This CDR3 comprises 12 residues. The receptor's source is a young woman in good health and CMV-seronegative. This rearrangement joins TRBV12-5 to TRBJ1-2; D gene unclear. Material for sequencing was PBMCs. The CDR3 DNA reads TGTGCTAGTGGTTCCACAACGTATGGCTACACCTTC. The encoded protein is CASGSTTYGYTF.